Presented here are 32 T cell receptor beta chains from one specimen sequenced in a study of beta chain features in type 1 diabetes. Every bit of the isolated RNA underwent reverse transcription, so sequencing read expressed TCRB transcripts. Here immunoSEQ multiplex PCR was the method, and the copy in TCRdb shows in-frame clones only, minus some. The sample consists of about half a million clones, about an eighth of them appearing once. Source material: naive CD4+ T cells from blood. All receptors come from a young woman in good health.

The chain recombines TRBV29-1 with TRBJ2-7; D is uncertain. Germline lookup yields CDR1 SQVTM and CDR2 ANQGSEA. This CDR3 has 16 residues. V was cut by 7 bases and J by 0 bases, with 22 bases left in between. This CDR3 is CSGDLQWTGSSYEQYF. CDR3 DNA sequence: TGCAGCGGTGATCTCCAATGGACGGGCAGCTCCTACGAGCAGTACTTC.

This clone came up a few times. In DNA form, the CDR3 reads TGTGCCAGCTCACTCGGGACAGGCAGAGAAAAACTGTTTTTT. Protein: CASSLGTGREKLFF. The chain recombines TRBV18 with TRBJ1-4; 8 positions match TRBD1. This CDR3 has 14 amino acids. In germline, CDR1 is KGHSH, CDR2 LQKENI. Trimming removed 4 bases from V and 8 bases from J; junction bases left unmatched: 6. Supplemented by reference TRBV18 and TRBJ1-4, the full variable domain reads NAGVMQNPRHLVRRRGQEARLRCSPMKGHSHVYWYRQLPEEGLKFMVYLQKENIIDESGMPKERFSAEFPKEGPSILRIQQVVRGDSAAYFCASSLGTGREKLFFGSGTQLSVL.

J is TRBJ2-5 and V is TRBV5-1; tentatively, D is TRBD2 (6 bases). Germline V gene lookup returns CDR1 SGHRS and CDR2 YFSETQ. CDR3 length: 18 amino acids. Trimming removed 4 bases from V and 1 base from J, with 23 bases in between. CDR3 bases: TGCGCCAGCAGCCCCGTCGGCGCGGGGACGTTCCTCCAAGAGACCCAGTACTTC. This sequence encodes CASSPVGAGTFLQETQYF.

This chain uses TRBV7-3 with TRBJ2-2, with D tentatively TRBD1 (7 bases). V was pared by 5 bases and J by 0 bases, with 13 bases between. The CDR3 totals 16 residues. Germline V gene lookup returns CDR1 SGHTA and CDR2 FQGTGA. The CDR3 loop is CASSPAGQTNTGELFF. Here the CDR3 DNA reads TGTGCCAGCAGCCCCGCGGGACAGACGAACACCGGGGAGCTGTTTTTT.

This clone occurred a few times. Sequence at one end of the junction differs from germline and may be a read error. The V and J genes are TRBV7-7 and TRBJ2-5; TRBD2 matches at 12 bases. The germline V gene has CDR1 SSHAT and CDR2 FNYEAQ (reference sequence). The CDR3 sequence is 15 residues long. Here the CDR3 reads CASSRTSGAIETQYF. The DNA of the CDR3 is TGTGCTAGCAGCCGGACTAGCGGGGCGATTGAGACCCAGTACTTC.

This clone was found a few times. Other DNA sequences in the sample encode the same CDR3. The chain carries TRBV9 and TRBJ2-3; D possibly corresponds to TRBD2 (6 bases). The CDR3 has 13 amino acids. Germline V lookup: CDR1 SGDLS, CDR2 YYNGEE. V lost 0 bases to trimming and J lost 5 bases, with 7 bases between them. The CDR3 DNA reads TGTGCCAGCAGCGTAGGCGGGGTAGATACGCAGTATTTT. It specifies CASSVGGVDTQYF.

CDR3 sequence: CASSTDYRRETQYF. CDR3 nucleotides: TGTGCCAGTAGTACGGACTATCGCAGGGAGACCCAGTACTTC. The rearrangement joins TRBV19 to TRBJ2-5; a weak D match, TRBD2 (6 bases). The CDR3 runs 14 residues. Trimming took off 4 bases at V and 5 bases at J, with 14 bases between the two ends. CDR1 and CDR2 (germline): LNHDA, SQIVND (reference sequence).

A few counts support this clone. The DNA for the CDR3 is TGTGCCAGCAGCTTAAGCGATCCCTACGAGCAGTACTTC. Protein: CASSLSDPYEQYF. V gene TRBV7-9 combines with J gene TRBJ2-7; D not resolved. V lost 2 bases, J lost 2 bases, and 7 bases lay in between. CDR1 SEHNR and CDR2 FQNEAQ come from the germline V gene (reference sequence). This CDR3 spans 13 amino acids.

The CDR3 loop reads CASSLDSSHGYTF. DNA of the CDR3: TGTGCCAGCAGTTTAGACAGCTCTCATGGCTACACCTTC. The gene calls are TRBV5-4 and TRBJ1-2; a possible D gene is TRBD1 (5 bases). The germline CDR1 and CDR2 sequences are SGHNT and YYREEE (reference sequence). This CDR3 comprises 13 residues. V dropped 5 bases and J dropped 6 bases, with 14 bases sitting between them.

This clone has a handful of counts. The rearrangement joins TRBV4-1 to TRBJ2-1; no definite D call. The V end was cut by 2 bases, the J end by 8 bases, with 10 bases between. The CDR3 has 13 amino acids. The V gene's germline CDR1 is MGHRA and CDR2 YSYEKL. The CDR3 DNA sequence: TGCGCCAGCAGCCAACCAATGCCGGATGAGCAGTTCTTC. Encoded protein: CASSQPMPDEQFF.

The rearrangement uses TRBV4-1 and TRBJ1-1; 12 bases agree with TRBD1. Germline V gene data show CDR1 as MGHRA and CDR2 as YSYEKL. J lost 5 bases, V lost 3 bases, and 4 bases had no gene match. The CDR3 runs to 15 residues. The CDR3 bases are TGCGCCAGCAGCCAGGGACAGGGGGCGAAAACTGAAGCTTTCTTT. The encoded protein is CASSQGQGAKTEAFF.

Concerning this clone itself: In the same sample, other DNA sequences code for this CDR3. The rearrangement uses TRBV7-2 and TRBJ1-5; no clear D gene. The CDR3 runs to 13 residues. Germline V lookup: CDR1 SGHTA, CDR2 FQGNSA. Trimming cost V 5 bases and J 4 bases, with 9 bases left between them. The CDR3 DNA is TGTGCCAGCAGCCTCGAGCGGAATCAGCCCCAGCATTTT. Protein sequence: CASSLERNQPQHF. Complete variable domain (other parts from reference TRBV7-2 and TRBJ1-5): GAGVSQSPSNKVTEKGKDVELRCDPISGHTALYWYRQSLGQGLEFLIYFQGNSAPDKSGLPSDRFSAERTGGSVSTLTIQRTQQEDSAVYLCASSLERNQPQHFGDGTRLSIL.

The rearrangement links TRBV7-3 to TRBJ2-1; 9 nucleotides match TRBD2. The trim removed 5 bases at V and 3 bases at J, leaving 2 bases unmatched. CDR3 length: 14 residues. The V gene's germline CDR1 is SGHTA and CDR2 FQGTGA. CDR3 residues: CASSDSGGYNEQFF. In DNA form, the CDR3 reads TGTGCCAGCAGCGATAGCGGGGGCTACAATGAGCAGTTCTTC.

A few counts support this clone. This CDR3 is CASSDVGSANEKLFF. Here the CDR3 DNA reads TGTGCCAGCAGTGATGTTGGGTCCGCCAATGAAAAACTGTTTTTT. This rearrangement joins TRBV25-1 to TRBJ1-4; D not resolved. Per germline, CDR1 MGHDK and CDR2 SYGVNS. The CDR3 runs 15 residues. V dropped 3 bases and J dropped 5 bases, with 13 bases sitting between them.

This clone was seen a handful of times. The V call is TRBV4-3, the J call TRBJ1-2; 7 bases are shared with TRBD1. The CDR3 has 14 residues. J was trimmed by 3 bases and V by 4 bases; bases with no gene match: 5. CDR1 and CDR2 from the germline V gene are LGHNA and YSLEER. The CDR3 reads CASSLRQGHYGYTF. Here the CDR3 DNA reads TGCGCCAGCAGCCTCCGACAGGGCCACTATGGCTACACCTTC.

V is TRBV18 and J is TRBJ2-5; weak D call: TRBD2 (5 bases). The V gene's germline CDR1 is KGHSH and CDR2 LQKENI. The CDR3 contains 14 residues. V lost 5 bases and J lost 3, with 13 bases in between. CDR3 sequence: CASSSSRGEETQYF. Here the CDR3 DNA reads TGTGCCAGCTCATCCTCCCGGGGTGAAGAGACCCAGTACTTC.

This clone came up a few times. The rearrangement uses TRBV9 and TRBJ1-2; 7 bases match TRBD1. Germline-derived CDR1 and CDR2 are SGDLS and YYNGEE. V was clipped by 3 bases and J by 7 bases; unmatched bases: 12. The CDR3 contains 15 residues. CDR3 sequence reads: CASSARQGLQVGYTF. The CDR3 DNA reads TGTGCCAGCAGCGCCCGACAGGGACTTCAAGTTGGCTACACCTTC.

This clone came up a few times. CDR3 coding DNA: TGTGCCAGCAGTCTAAGGGCCAGGGGTGCCAAAAACATTCAGTACTTC. Protein sequence: CASSLRARGAKNIQYF. The chain couples TRBV7-3 to TRBJ2-4; D might be TRBD1 (6 bases). The ends were cut back, 6 bases at V and 1 base at J, with 16 bases in the middle. Germline assignment: CDR1 SGHTA and CDR2 FQGTGA. CDR3 length: 16 amino acids.

CDR3 DNA sequence: TGTGCCAGCAGCCCCCCGGGGCGGGAAGCTTTCTTT. Translating gives CASSPPGREAFF. This chain joins TRBV14 and TRBJ1-1; the D gene is possibly TRBD1 (5 bases). The germline V gene has CDR1 SGHDN and CDR2 FVKESK. V lost 4 bases and J lost 8, with 11 bases in between. The CDR3 is 12 residues long.

The chain is built from TRBV2 and TRBJ2-1; D is unresolved. The germline CDR1 and CDR2 sequences are SNHLY and FYNNEI. The CDR3 extends over 11 amino acids. V gave up 4 bases and J gave up 6 bases, with 4 bases separating them. DNA of the CDR3: TGTGCCAGCAGTGGGGGCAATGAGCAGTTCTTC. Its translation is CASSGGNEQFF.

A few counts support this clone. This sample includes further DNA sequences coding for the same CDR3. V gene TRBV9 combines with J gene TRBJ2-5; 10 bases agree with TRBD2. This CDR3 is built from 14 residues. CDR1 SGDLS and CDR2 YYNGEE come from the germline V gene. Trimming cost V 4 bases and J 3 bases; bases outside gene matches: 3. CDR3 DNA sequence: TGTGCCAGCAGCCGGACTAGCGGTGAAGAGACCCAGTACTTC. Amino acids: CASSRTSGEETQYF.

This clone came up a few times. The CDR3 DNA sequence: TGTGCCAGCAGCCAGGGGCAGGGTCGGGACTATGGCTACACCTTC. It codes for CASSQGQGRDYGYTF. This chain joins TRBV4-2 and TRBJ1-2; TRBD1 is a possible D gene (5 bases). The CDR3 totals 15 residues. Germline V gene sequence: CDR1 LGHNA, CDR2 YNFKEQ. V dropped 3 bases and J dropped 3 bases, with 14 bases sitting between them.

The chain is built from TRBV23-1 and TRBJ2-7, with D hard to call. TRBV23-1 is an ORF; its function is uncertain. With 2 bases removed from V and 4 bases from J, the gap between germline ends came to 12 bases. CDR3 length equals 14 residues. The CDR3 reads CASSQRVFIYEQYF. The CDR3 coding sequence is TGCGCCAGCAGTCAAAGGGTCTTTATTTACGAGCAGTACTTC.

This clone turned up a few times. The chain couples TRBV20-1 to TRBJ2-3; D gene uncertain. V dropped 7 bases and J dropped 2 bases, with 7 bases sitting between them. The CDR3 length is 11 residues. Germline loops: CDR1 DFQATT, CDR2 SNEGSKA (reference sequence). DNA of the CDR3: TGCAGTGTATGTCTCACAGATACGCAGTATTTT. Amino acid sequence: CSVCLTDTQYF.

This clone was seen only a few times. The chain joins TRBV7-2 to TRBJ1-2; TRBD1 might be the D (6 bases). With 0 bases removed from V and 4 bases from J, the gap between germline ends came to 12 bases. The CDR3 sequence is 15 residues long. Germline V gives CDR1 SGHTA, CDR2 FQGNSA. CDR3 nucleotides: TGTGCCAGCAGCTTAGCGCGGGACACCTCCTATGGCTACACCTTC. It is translated as CASSLARDTSYGYTF. The whole variable domain, remainder taken from reference TRBV7-2 and TRBJ1-2, is GAGVSQSPSNKVTEKGKDVELRCDPISGHTALYWYRQSLGQGLEFLIYFQGNSAPDKSGLPSDRFSAERTGGSVSTLTIQRTQQEDSAVYLCASSLARDTSYGYTFGSGTRLTVV.

This clone was seen a handful of times. CDR3 amino acids: CASSGTGTYSGYTF. In DNA form, the CDR3 reads TGTGCCAGCAGTGGAACAGGGACCTATTCAGGCTACACCTTC. This chain connects TRBV2 to TRBJ1-2, with D maybe TRBD1 (6 bases). Trimming left V 4 bases short and J 8 bases short, with 17 bases between. Germline assignment: CDR1 SNHLY and CDR2 FYNNEI. The CDR3 is 14 amino acids.

The table lists this clone with a few counts. This chain links TRBV4-2 with TRBJ2-7; 9 bases are shared with TRBD1. Losses at the gene ends were 1 base for V and 1 base for J; bases not matched to a gene: 2. The CDR3 spans 15 residues. Germline assignment: CDR1 LGHNA and CDR2 YNFKEQ. CDR3 sequence reads: CASSQGTGVSYEQYF. For the CDR3, the DNA is TGTGCCAGCAGCCAAGGGACAGGGGTTTCCTACGAGCAGTACTTC.

CDR3 sequence (DNA): TGCAGCGGTGAGCTAGCGGAGGGGGGAGAGACCCAGTACTTC. Encoded protein: CSGELAEGGETQYF. The chain couples TRBV29-1 to TRBJ2-5, with a weak D call TRBD2 (7 bases). The CDR3 loop spans 14 amino acids. V shed 7 bases and J shed 4 bases, with 19 bases lying between them. In germline, CDR1 is SQVTM, CDR2 ANQGSEA.

This clone was counted a few times. Other DNA sequences of this sample code for an identical CDR3. The chain carries TRBV9 and TRBJ1-1, with no clear D. The V gene lost 0 bases and the J gene lost 0 bases, with 3 bases spanning the gap. Germline V gives CDR1 SGDLS, CDR2 YYNGEE. This CDR3 has 13 residues. The CDR3 loop is CASSVGMNTEAFF. In nucleotides, the CDR3 is TGTGCCAGCAGCGTAGGAATGAACACTGAAGCTTTCTTT.

This clone was seen repeatedly, ten times or more. The chain has TRBV25-1 and TRBJ2-7, with unresolved D. The CDR3 totals 11 residues. Trimming shortened V by 6 bases and J by 7 bases, and 10 bases separated the two germline ends. From germline, CDR1 is MGHDK and CDR2 SYGVNS. For the CDR3, the DNA is TGTGCCAGCAGAATGACTGGGGAGCAGTACTTC. Encoded protein: CASRMTGEQYF.

The rearrangement joins TRBV10-3 to TRBJ2-1; 8 bases fit TRBD2. V dropped 3 bases and J dropped 2; count of bases not matched to a gene: 3. The CDR3 totals 15 residues. CDR1 is ENHRY, CDR2 SYGVKD, per germline. The CDR3 nucleotides are TGTGCCATCAGTGAAGAGCGGGGGACCTACAATGAGCAGTTCTTC. Residues: CAISEERGTYNEQFF.

The V call is TRBV13, the J call TRBJ2-6; maybe TRBD2 (7 bases). Germline values: CDR1 PRHDT, CDR2 FYEKMQ (reference sequence). This CDR3 is 15 amino acids long. V was clipped by 6 bases and J by 2 bases, with 11 bases between them. Written as DNA, the CDR3 is TGTGCCAGCAGAAGGGGGGGGACTGGGGCCAACGTCCTGACTTTC. This codes for CASRRGGTGANVLTF.